This T cell receptor beta chain was observed in a study of blood T cells in healthy people across ages. Study details: Template switching picked up about one barcoded beta molecule for each two T cells.

Each donor had about 9.6 milliliters of peripheral blood drawn. With 4 bases removed from V and 5 bases from J, the gap between germline ends came to 14 bases. This CDR3 spans 13 amino acids. The V gene's germline CDR1 is SQVTM and CDR2 ANQGSEA. For the second PCR, which ran for about 7 to 12 cycles, a sample-barcoded 5' primer and a J-beta primer mix were used. TCRdb processed the 5' RACE reads anew with MiXCR; each CDR3 protein has one entry. This repertoire shows about 1.6 million distinct CDR3 sequences, about 31% found once; its top ten account for roughly 10%. The chain joins TRBV29-1 to TRBJ1-1; possibly TRBD1 for D (6 bases). This clonotype was sampled from a woman in her twenties or thirties in good health. The sample comprised blood. CDR3 residues: CSVGAGVGTEAFF. CDR3 DNA sequence: TGCAGCGTTGGGGCAGGGGTAGGGACTGAAGCTTTCTTT.